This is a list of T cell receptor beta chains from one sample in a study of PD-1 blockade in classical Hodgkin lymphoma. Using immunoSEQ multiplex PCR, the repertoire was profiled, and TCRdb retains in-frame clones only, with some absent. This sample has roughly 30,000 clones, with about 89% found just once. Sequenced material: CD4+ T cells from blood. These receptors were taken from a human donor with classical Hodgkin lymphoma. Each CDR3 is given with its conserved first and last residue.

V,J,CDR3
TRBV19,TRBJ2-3,CASSMGVYGTDTQYF
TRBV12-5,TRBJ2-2,CASGLVGLGELFF
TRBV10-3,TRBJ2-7,CAISPTTSGVHEQYF
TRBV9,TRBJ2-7,CASSVGTRIHEQYF
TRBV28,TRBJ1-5,CASSFLLGGTNQPQHF
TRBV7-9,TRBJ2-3,CASSLGERHTDTQYF
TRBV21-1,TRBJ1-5,CASSRNQPQHF
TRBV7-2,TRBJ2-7,CASSLAMQGYEQYF
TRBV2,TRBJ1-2,CASSVGQEGGYTF
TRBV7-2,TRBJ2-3,CASSYPGMADTQYF
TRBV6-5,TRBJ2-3,CASGLTEDTQYF
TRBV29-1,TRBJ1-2,CSVESPVNYGYTF
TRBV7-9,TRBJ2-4,CASSFEGGTGNIQYF
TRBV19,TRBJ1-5,CASSPYSNQPQHF
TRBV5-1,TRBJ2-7,CASSPPGYEQYF
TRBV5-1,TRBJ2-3,CASSGGAISTDTQYF
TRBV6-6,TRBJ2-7,CASRYGDSYEQYF
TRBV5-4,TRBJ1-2,CASSLEAGGHGYGYTF
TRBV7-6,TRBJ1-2,CASSLDGGYNYGYTF
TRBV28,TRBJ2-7,CASSLGTQYEQYF
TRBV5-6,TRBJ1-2,CASSLVGGGGYTF
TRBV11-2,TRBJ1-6,CASSSGTGPSPLHF
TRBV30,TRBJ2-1,CAWSVRGHEQFF
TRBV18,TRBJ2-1,CASSTRTSGRDNEQFF
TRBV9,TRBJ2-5,CASSVGTGWETQYF
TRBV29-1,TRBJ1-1,CSVESTGRGAFF
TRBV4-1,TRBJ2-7,CASSQSRLDEQYF
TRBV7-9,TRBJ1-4,CASSLDRANEKLFF
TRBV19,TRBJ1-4,CASSTLRGEKLFF
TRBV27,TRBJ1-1,CASSLLGGPEAFF
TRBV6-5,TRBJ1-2,CASRGVSGYTF
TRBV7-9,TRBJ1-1,CASSLAQTSNTEAFF
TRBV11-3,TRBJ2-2,CASTGGGELFF
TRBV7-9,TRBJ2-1,CASSLLAGSYNEQFF
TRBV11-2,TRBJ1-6,CASSGDRGGSPLHF
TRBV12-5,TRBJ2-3,CASGLGTSTDTQYF
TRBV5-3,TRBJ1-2,CARTRGGGYGYTF
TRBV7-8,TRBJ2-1,CASSVDLDYNEQFF
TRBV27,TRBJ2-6,CASSSWGAGANVLTF
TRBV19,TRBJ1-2,CASRPGARDGYTF
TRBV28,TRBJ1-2,CASSFRPRLGKRLGYTF
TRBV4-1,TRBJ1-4,CAARGTNEKLFF